This TCR beta chain was profiled in a study of cytomegalovirus exposure and HLA in healthy donors. Study-wide findings and caveats: Most TCR sequences showed up rarely, but some public TCRs showed up in many donors. Beyond CMV serostatus, there was no information to go on about immune exposure. In a later analysis, across HLA loci, associated TCR counts were highest for DRB1, lowest for HLA-C.

The donors, nominally healthy at sampling, likely had unrecorded immune exposures. Both 60 Vbeta primers and 13 Jbeta primers went into the PCR. Assay used: immunoSEQ multiplex PCR; TCRdb lists only in-frame clones, some missing. The sample consists of 150,000 to 200,000 clones, over 80% of them appearing once. The length of the CDR3 is 15 residues. The V and J ends lost 0 bases and 1 base respectively, with 10 bases between them. Germline loops: CDR1 SGHVS, CDR2 FNYEAQ. Note on this clone: Its antigen remains unidentified.

The rearrangement links TRBV7-6 to TRBJ2-7; D call uncertain. Sequenced: PBMCs. This clonotype originated in a man aged 45-65 years in good health and CMV-seropositive. Here the CDR3 DNA reads TGTGCCAGCAGCTTAGCGTCCGGAGCTTCCTACGAGCAGTACTTC. This codes for CASSLASGASYEQYF.